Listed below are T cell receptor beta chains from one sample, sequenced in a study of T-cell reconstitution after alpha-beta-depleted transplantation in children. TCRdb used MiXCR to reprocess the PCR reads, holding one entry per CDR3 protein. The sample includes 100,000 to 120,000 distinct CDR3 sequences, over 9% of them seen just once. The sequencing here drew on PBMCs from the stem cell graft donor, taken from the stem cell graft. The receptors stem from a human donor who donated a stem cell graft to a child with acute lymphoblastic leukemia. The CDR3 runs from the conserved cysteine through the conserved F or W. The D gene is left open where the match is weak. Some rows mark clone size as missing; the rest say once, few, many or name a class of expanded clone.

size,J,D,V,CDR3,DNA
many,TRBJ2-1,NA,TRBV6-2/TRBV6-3,CASSWQGHAYNEQFF,TGTGCCAGCAGTTGGCAGGGGCACGCCTACAATGAGCAGTTCTTC
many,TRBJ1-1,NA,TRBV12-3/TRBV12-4,CASSSPAAGTEAFF,TGTGCCAGCAGTTCCCCAGCGGCAGGGACTGAAGCTTTCTTT
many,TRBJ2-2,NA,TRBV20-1,CSLLQGGNTGELFF,TGCAGCCTCCTCCAGGGTGGGAACACCGGGGAGCTGTTTTTT
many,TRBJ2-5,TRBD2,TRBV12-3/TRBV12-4,CASTTRGGRQETQYF,TGTGCCAGCACTACCCGGGGGGGCCGACAAGAGACCCAGTACTTC
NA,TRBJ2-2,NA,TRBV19,CASSIEYTGELFF,TGTGCCAGTAGTATAGAGTACACCGGGGAGCTGTTTTTT
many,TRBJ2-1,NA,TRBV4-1,CASSHRTRVSYNEQFF,TGCGCCAGCAGCCATAGAACCAGGGTATCCTACAATGAGCAGTTCTTC
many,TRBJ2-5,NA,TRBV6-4,CASPDGGARRQETQYF,TGTGCCAGCCCCGACGGTGGGGCAAGACGACAAGAGACCCAGTACTTC
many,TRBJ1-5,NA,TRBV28,CASSSTVPDQPQHF,TGTGCCAGCAGTTCGACAGTTCCGGATCAGCCCCAGCATTTT
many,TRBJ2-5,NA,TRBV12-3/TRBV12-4,CASSLVAGLQETQYF,TGTGCCAGCAGTTTAGTCGCGGGACTCCAAGAGACCCAGTACTTC
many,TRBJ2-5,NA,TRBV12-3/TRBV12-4,CASSSGRYQETQYF,TGTGCCAGCAGTTCCGGACGGTACCAAGAGACCCAGTACTTC
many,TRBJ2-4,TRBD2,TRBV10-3,CAISESPSGAGIPRNIQYF,TGTGCCATCAGTGAGTCCCCTAGCGGGGCCGGGATCCCGCGAAACATTCAGTACTTC
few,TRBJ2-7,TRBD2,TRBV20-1,CSAKGLASSYEQYF,TGCAGTGCTAAGGGACTAGCGTCCTCCTACGAGCAGTACTTC
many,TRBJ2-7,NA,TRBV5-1,CASSLEGVSKDEQYF,TGCGCCAGCAGCTTGGAGGGAGTATCCAAAGACGAGCAGTACTTC
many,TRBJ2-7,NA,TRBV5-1,CASSLGLPGNYEQYF,TGCGCCAGCAGCTTGGGACTACCGGGCAACTACGAGCAGTACTTC
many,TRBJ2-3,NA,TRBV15,CATSRRRITDTQYF,TGTGCCACCAGCAGACGCCGGATCACCGATACGCAGTATTTT